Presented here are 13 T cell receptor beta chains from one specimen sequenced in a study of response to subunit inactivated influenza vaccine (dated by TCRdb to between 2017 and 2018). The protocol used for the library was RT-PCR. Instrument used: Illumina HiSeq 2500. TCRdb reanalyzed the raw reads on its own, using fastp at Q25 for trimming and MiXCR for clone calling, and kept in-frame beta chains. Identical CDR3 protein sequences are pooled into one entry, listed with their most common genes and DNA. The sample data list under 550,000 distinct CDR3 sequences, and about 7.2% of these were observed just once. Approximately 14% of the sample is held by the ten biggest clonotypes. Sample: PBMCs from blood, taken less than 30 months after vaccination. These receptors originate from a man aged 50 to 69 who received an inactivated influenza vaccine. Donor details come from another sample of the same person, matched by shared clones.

CDR3 protein: CASSFKGYGYTF. For the CDR3, the DNA is TGTGCCAGCAGTTTTAAGGGATATGGCTACACCTTC. This chain joins TRBV28 and TRBJ1-2; unclear D gene. Trimming stripped 3 bases from V and 5 bases from J, with 7 bases between. The CDR3 totals 12 residues. CDR1 is MDHEN and CDR2 is SYDVKM in the germline V gene.

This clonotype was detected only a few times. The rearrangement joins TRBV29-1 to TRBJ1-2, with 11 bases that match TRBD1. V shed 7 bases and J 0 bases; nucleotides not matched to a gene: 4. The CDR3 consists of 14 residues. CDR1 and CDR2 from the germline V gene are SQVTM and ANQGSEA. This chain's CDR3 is CSAGTGGSNYGYTF. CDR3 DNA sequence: TGCAGCGCCGGGACAGGGGGTTCTAACTATGGCTACACCTTC.

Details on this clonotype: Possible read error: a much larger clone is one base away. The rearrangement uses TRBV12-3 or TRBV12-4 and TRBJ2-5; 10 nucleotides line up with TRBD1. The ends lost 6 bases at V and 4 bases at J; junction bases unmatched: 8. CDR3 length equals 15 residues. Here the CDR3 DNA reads TGTGCCAGCAGGTTCTGGGACAGGGGCGCAGAGACCCAGTACTTC. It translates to CASRFWDRGAETQYF.

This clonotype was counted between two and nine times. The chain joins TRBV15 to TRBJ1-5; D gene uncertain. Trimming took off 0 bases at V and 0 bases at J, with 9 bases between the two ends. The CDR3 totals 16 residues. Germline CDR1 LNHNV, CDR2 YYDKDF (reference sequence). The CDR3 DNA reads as TGTGCCACCAGCAGAGATCTCCGGGGTAGCAATCAGCCCCAGCATTTT. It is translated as CATSRDLRGSNQPQHF.

Here the CDR3 DNA reads TGCAGTGCTAGAGATCAGCTGCCTAGCGGGAGTTCTCATACGCAGTATTTT. This gives the protein CSARDQLPSGSSHTQYF. The chain joins TRBV20-1 to TRBJ2-3; 10 nucleotides agree with TRBD2. CDR3 length: 17 amino acids. Germline V lookup: CDR1 DFQATT, CDR2 SNEGSKA (reference sequence). Trimming at V came to 0 bases and at J to 7 bases, leaving 13 bases not matched to a gene.

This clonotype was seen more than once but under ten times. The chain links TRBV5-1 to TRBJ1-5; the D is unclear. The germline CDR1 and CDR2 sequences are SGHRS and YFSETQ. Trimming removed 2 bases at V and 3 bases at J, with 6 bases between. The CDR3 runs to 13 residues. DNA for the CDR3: TGCGCCAGCAGCTTCGGTCCCAATCAGCCCCAGCATTTT. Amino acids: CASSFGPNQPQHF. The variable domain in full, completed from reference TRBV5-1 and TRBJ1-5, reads KAGVTQTPRYLIKTRGQQVTLSCSPISGHRSVSWYQQTPGQGLQFLFEYFSETQRNKGNFPGRFSGRQFSNSRSEMNVSTLELGDSALYLCASSFGPNQPQHFGDGTRLSIL.

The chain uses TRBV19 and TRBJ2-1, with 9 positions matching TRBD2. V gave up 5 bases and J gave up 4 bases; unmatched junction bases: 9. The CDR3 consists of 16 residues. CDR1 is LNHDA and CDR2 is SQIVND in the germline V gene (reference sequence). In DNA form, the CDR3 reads TGTGCCAGTAGTCTCCTAGCGGGAAGACTATACAATGAGCAGTTCTTC. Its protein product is CASSLLAGRLYNEQFF. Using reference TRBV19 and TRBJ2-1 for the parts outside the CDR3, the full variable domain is DGGITQSPKYLFRKEGQNVTLSCEQNLNHDAMYWYRQDPGQGLRLIYYSQIVNDFQKGDIAEGYSVSREKKESFPLTVTSAQKNPTAFYLCASSLLAGRLYNEQFFGPGTRLTVL.

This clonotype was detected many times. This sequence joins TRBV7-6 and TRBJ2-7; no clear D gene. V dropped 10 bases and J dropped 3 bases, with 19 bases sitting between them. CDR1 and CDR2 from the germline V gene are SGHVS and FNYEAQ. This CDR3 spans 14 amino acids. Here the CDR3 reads CATAMGGANYEQYF. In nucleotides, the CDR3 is TGTGCCACAGCCATGGGCGGCGCTAACTACGAGCAGTACTTC.

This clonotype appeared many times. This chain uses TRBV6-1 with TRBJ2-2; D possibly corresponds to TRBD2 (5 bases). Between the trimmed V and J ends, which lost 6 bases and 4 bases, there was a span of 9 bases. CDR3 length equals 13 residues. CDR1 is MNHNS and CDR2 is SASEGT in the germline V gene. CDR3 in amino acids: CASRDLATGELFF. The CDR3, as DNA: TGTGCCAGCAGGGACCTAGCCACCGGGGAGCTGTTTTTT.

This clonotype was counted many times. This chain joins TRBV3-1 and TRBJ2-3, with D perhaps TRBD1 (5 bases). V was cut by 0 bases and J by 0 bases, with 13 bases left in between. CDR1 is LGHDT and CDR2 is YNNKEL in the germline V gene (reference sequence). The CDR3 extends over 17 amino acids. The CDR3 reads CASSQDSLTDSTDTQYF. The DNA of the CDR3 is TGTGCCAGCAGCCAAGACTCCTTGACAGATAGCACAGATACGCAGTATTTT.

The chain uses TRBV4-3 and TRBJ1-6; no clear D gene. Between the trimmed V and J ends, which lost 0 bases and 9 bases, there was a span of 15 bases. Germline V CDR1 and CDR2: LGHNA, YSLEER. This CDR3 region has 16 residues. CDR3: CASSQDGPGFGSPLHF. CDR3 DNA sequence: TGCGCCAGCAGCCAAGATGGGCCCGGGTTTGGTTCACCCCTCCACTTT.

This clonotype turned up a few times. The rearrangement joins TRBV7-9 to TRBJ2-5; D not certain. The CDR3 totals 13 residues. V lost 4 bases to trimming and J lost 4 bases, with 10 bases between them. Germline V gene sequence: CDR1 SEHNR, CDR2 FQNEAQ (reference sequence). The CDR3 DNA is TGTGCCAGCAGCTGGGATAGGAGAGAGACCCAGTACTTC. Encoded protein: CASSWDRRETQYF. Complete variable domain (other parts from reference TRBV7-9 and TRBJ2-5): DTGVSQNPRHKITKRGQNVTFRCDPISEHNRLYWYRQTLGQGPEFLTYFQNEAQLEKSRLLSDRFSAERPKGSFSTLEIQRTEQGDSAMYLCASSWDRRETQYFGPGTRLLVL.

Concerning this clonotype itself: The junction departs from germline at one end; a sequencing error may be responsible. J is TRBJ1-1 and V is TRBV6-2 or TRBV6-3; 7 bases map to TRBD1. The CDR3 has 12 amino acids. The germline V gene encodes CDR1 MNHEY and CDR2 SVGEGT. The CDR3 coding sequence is TGCGCCAGCAGTACAGGGGCCCCGGAAGCTTTCTTT. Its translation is CASSTGAPEAFF.